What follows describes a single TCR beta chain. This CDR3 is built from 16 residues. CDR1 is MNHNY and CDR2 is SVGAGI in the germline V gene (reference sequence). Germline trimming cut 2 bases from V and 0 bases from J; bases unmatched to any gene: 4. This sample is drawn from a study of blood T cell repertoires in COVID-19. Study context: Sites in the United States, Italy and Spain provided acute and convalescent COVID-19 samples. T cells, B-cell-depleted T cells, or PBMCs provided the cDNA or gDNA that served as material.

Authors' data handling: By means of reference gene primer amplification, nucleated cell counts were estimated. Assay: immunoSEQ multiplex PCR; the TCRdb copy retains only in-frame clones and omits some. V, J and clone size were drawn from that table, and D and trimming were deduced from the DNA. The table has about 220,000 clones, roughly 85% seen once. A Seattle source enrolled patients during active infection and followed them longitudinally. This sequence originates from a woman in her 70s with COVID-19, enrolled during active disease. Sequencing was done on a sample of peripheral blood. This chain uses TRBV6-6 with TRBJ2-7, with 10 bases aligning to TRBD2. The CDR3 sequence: CASSYRTSGLSYEQYF. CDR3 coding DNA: TGTGCCAGCAGTTACCGGACTAGCGGTCTCTCCTACGAGCAGTACTTC.